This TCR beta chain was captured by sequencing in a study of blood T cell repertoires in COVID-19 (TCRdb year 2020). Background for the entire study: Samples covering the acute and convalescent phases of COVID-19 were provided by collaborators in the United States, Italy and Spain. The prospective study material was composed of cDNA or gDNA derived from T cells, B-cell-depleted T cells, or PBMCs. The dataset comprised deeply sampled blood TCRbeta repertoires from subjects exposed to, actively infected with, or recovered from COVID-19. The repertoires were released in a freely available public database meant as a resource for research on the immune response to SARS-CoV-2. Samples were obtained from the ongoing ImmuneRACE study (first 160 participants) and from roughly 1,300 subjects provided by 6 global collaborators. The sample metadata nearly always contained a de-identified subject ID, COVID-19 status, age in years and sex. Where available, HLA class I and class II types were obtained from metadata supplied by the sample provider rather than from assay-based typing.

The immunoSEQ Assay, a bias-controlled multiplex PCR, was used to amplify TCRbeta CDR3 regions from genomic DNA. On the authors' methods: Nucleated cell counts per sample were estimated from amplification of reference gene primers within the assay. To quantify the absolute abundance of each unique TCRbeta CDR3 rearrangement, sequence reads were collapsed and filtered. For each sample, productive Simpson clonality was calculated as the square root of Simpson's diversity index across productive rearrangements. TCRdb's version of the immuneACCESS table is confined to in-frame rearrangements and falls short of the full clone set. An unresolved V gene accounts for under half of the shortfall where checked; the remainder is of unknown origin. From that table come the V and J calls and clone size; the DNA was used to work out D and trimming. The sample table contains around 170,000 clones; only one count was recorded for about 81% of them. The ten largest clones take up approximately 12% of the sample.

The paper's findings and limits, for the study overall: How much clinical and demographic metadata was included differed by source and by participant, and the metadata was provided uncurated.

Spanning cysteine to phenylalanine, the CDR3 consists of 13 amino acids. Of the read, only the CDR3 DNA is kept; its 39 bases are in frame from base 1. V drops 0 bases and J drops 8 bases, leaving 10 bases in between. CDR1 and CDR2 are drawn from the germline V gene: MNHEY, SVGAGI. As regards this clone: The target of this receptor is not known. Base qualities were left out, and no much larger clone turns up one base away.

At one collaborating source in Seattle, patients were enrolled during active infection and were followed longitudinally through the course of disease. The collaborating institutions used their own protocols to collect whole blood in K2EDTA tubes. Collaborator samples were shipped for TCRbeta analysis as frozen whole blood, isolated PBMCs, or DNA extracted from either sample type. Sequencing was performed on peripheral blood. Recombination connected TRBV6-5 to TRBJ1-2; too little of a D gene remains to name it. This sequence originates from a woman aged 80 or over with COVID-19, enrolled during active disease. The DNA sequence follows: TGTGCCAGCAGTTACTCCCGGAGCGGAGGCTACACCTTC. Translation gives CASSYSRSGGYTF.